The 27 T cell receptor beta chains reported below all come from one sample, sequenced in a study of blood T cell repertoires in COVID-19. Some clones are missing from TCRdb's copy, which holds only in-frame ones; the method was immunoSEQ multiplex PCR. The data show over 60,000 clones, roughly 89% seen once. The sequenced material came from peripheral blood. These TCRs come from a man older than 75 with acute or convalescent COVID-19.

A single count supports this clone. V is TRBV6-5 and J is TRBJ2-2; 7 nucleotides match TRBD2. CDR1 MNHEY and CDR2 SVGAGI come from the germline V gene. J was trimmed by 5 bases and V by 5 bases; bases with no gene match: 5. The CDR3 covers 14 residues. The CDR3 sequence: CASSRDYRTGELFF. Here the CDR3 DNA reads TGTGCCAGCAGTCGGGACTACAGGACCGGGGAGCTGTTTTTT.

This chain uses TRBV7-3 with TRBJ2-3; TRBD2 matches at 14 bases. The CDR3 is 15 residues long. The germline V gene has CDR1 SGHTA and CDR2 FQGTGA. V trimming: 5 bases; J trimming: 8 bases; junction bases outside the gene matches: 6. The CDR3 DNA sequence: TGTGCCAGCAGCCCTGGGACTAGCGGGGGCAGTACGCAGTATTTT. It specifies CASSPGTSGGSTQYF.

This chain connects TRBV6-6 to TRBJ2-2; 10 bases fit TRBD2. The CDR3 is 16 residues long. Germline V lookup: CDR1 MNHNY, CDR2 SVGAGI (reference sequence). J gave up 5 bases and V 6 bases, and 9 bases lay outside the gene matches. CDR3 protein: CASSTTSGRGTGELFF. In DNA form, the CDR3 reads TGTGCCAGCAGCACGACTAGCGGGCGAGGGACCGGGGAGCTGTTTTTT.

This chain connects TRBV3-1 (or the pseudogene TRBV3-2) to TRBJ1-2; possible D gene TRBD1, 5 bases. The CDR3 contains 14 residues. V was cut by 0 bases and J by 8 bases, with 13 bases left in between. Germline V gene lookup returns CDR1 LGHDT and CDR2 YNNKEL (reference sequence). This CDR3 reads CASSQDLAGIGYTF. DNA of the CDR3: TGTGCCAGCAGCCAAGATCTGGCAGGGATAGGCTACACCTTC.

The chain couples TRBV5-1 to TRBJ2-1, with TRBD1 matching over 8 bases. V lost 0 bases and J lost 7; bases outside the gene matches: 3. The germline V gene encodes CDR1 SGHRS and CDR2 YFSETQ. The CDR3 extends over 14 amino acids. CDR3 amino acids: CASSLGQGRNEQFF. CDR3 in DNA: TGCGCCAGCAGCTTGGGACAGGGGAGGAATGAGCAGTTCTTC.

This rearrangement joins TRBV19 to TRBJ1-4, with TRBD1 matching over 7 bases. The CDR3 length is 14 residues. Germline trimming cut 5 bases from V and 7 bases from J; bases unmatched to any gene: 7. Germline V CDR1 and CDR2: LNHDA, SQIVND (reference sequence). The CDR3 DNA is TGTGCCAGTAGTGGTATAGGGGGCTTTGAAAAACTGTTTTTT. As protein: CASSGIGGFEKLFF. The variable domain in full, completed from reference TRBV19 and TRBJ1-4, reads DGGITQSPKYLFRKEGQNVTLSCEQNLNHDAMYWYRQDPGQGLRLIYYSQIVNDFQKGDIAEGYSVSREKKESFPLTVTSAQKNPTAFYLCASSGIGGFEKLFFGSGTQLSVL.

The J gene is TRBJ2-5, the V gene TRBV5-8; D gene uncertain. This CDR3 is built from 12 residues. The germline V and J ends were trimmed by 5 bases and 5 bases, with 10 bases remaining between them. The germline V gene encodes CDR1 SGHTS and CDR2 YDEGEE. The CDR3 nucleotides read TGTGCCAGCAGGTTCCCGTTGGAGACCCAGTACTTC. Translating gives CASRFPLETQYF.

The chain carries TRBV30 and TRBJ1-2; unclear D gene. V shed 6 bases and J shed 2 bases, with 10 bases lying between them. The CDR3 is made up of 12 amino acids. The germline V gene encodes CDR1 GTSNPN and CDR2 SVGIG (reference sequence). The CDR3 protein is CACSTLNYGYTF. The CDR3 nucleotides are TGTGCCTGTTCCACCCTAAACTATGGCTACACCTTC.

This rearrangement joins TRBV4-1 to TRBJ2-1; D unresolved. Germline CDR1 is MGHRA and CDR2 is YSYEKL. The CDR3 runs to 14 residues. Trimming removed 1 base at V and 6 bases at J, with 10 bases between. CDR3 amino acids: CASSQVWQFNEQFF. DNA for the CDR3: TGCGCCAGCAGCCAAGTCTGGCAGTTCAATGAGCAGTTCTTC.

The chain couples TRBV18 to TRBJ1-4; D is undetermined. Trimming removed 2 bases from V and 5 bases from J, with 9 bases in between. The CDR3 length is 14 residues. Germline lookup yields CDR1 KGHSH and CDR2 LQKENI. CDR3 in amino acids: CASSPDSRNEKLFF. CDR3 DNA: TGTGCCAGCTCACCAGATTCACGGAATGAAAAACTGTTTTTT.

This clone was seen more than once but under ten times. The chain recombines TRBV19 with TRBJ2-7; 8 nucleotides match TRBD2. Trimming cost V 3 bases and J 5 bases; bases outside gene matches: 6. The length of the CDR3 is 14 residues. The germline CDR1 and CDR2 sequences are LNHDA and SQIVND (reference sequence). CDR3 sequence (DNA): TGTGCCAGTAGTATCGGGGGGGAAGTAGACGAGCAGTACTTC. Protein: CASSIGGEVDEQYF.

V is TRBV7-3 and J is TRBJ1-1, with a tentative D call TRBD1 (5 bases). The germline gives CDR1 SGHTA, CDR2 FQGTGA. The V gene lost 3 bases and the J gene lost 2 bases, with 7 bases spanning the gap. This CDR3 has 13 amino acids. CDR3 in DNA: TGTGCCAGCAGCTTCGGGGGAAACACTGAAGCTTTCTTT. This encodes CASSFGGNTEAFF.

The chain recombines TRBV3-1 (or the pseudogene TRBV3-2) with TRBJ2-3; 8 positions agree with TRBD1. This CDR3 spans 14 amino acids. The V gene's germline CDR1 is LGHDT and CDR2 YNNKEL (reference sequence). The J segment lost 3 bases and the V segment lost 6 bases, leaving 5 bases of the junction unmatched. This CDR3 is CASRTTGGTDTQYF. The DNA for the CDR3 is TGTGCCAGCAGGACCACAGGGGGAACAGATACGCAGTATTTT.

J is TRBJ2-7 and V is TRBV10-3; D not certain. V was clipped by 6 bases and J by 1 base, with 13 bases between them. Germline lookup yields CDR1 ENHRY and CDR2 SYGVKD. The CDR3 covers 14 residues. CDR3 in DNA: TGTGCCATCAGCCACACCACACCTTCCTACGAGCAGTACTTC. It codes for CAISHTTPSYEQYF.

As regards this clone: A read error may account for a junction end that differs from germline. The chain recombines TRBV2 with TRBJ2-7; maybe TRBD1 (6 bases). In germline, CDR1 is SNHLY, CDR2 FYNNEI. The CDR3 sequence is 12 residues long. This CDR3 reads CASSARGTPDDF. Written as DNA, the CDR3 is TGTGCCAGCAGCGCTAGGGGGACACCCGACGACTTC.

The chain uses TRBV19 and TRBJ2-1; D possibly corresponds to TRBD2 (6 bases). The V gene lost 6 bases and the J gene lost 1 base, with 13 bases spanning the gap. Looked up from germline, CDR1 is LNHDA and CDR2 is SQIVND (reference sequence). CDR3 length: 15 residues. Written as DNA, the CDR3 is TGTGCCAGTAGCCCGGGACTGGTATCCTACAATGAGCAGTTCTTC. It codes for CASSPGLVSYNEQFF.

This clone occurred once. This chain joins TRBV19 and TRBJ1-6; maybe TRBD1 (5 bases). There are 15 residues in the CDR3. The V gene lost 3 bases and the J gene lost 3 bases, with 9 bases spanning the gap. CDR1 is LNHDA, CDR2 SQIVND, per germline (reference sequence). The DNA for the CDR3 is TGTGCCAGTAGTATGGGGACTGTCTATAATTCACCCCTCCACTTT. Amino acid sequence: CASSMGTVYNSPLHF.

The J gene is TRBJ1-1, the V gene TRBV5-1; D is unclear. There are 13 residues in the CDR3. V was pared by 7 bases and J by 0 bases, with 10 bases between. Germline CDR1 reads SGHRS; CDR2 reads YFSETQ. As DNA, the CDR3 is TGCGCCAGCGCCCTTCAGATGAACACTGAAGCTTTCTTT. This translates into CASALQMNTEAFF.

The chain uses TRBV24-1 and TRBJ1-4; D is ambiguous. The CDR3 spans 13 residues. Germline values: CDR1 KGHDR, CDR2 SFDVKD. With 4 bases removed from V and 8 bases from J, the gap between germline ends came to 10 bases. The DNA of the CDR3 is TGTGCCACCAGTGACCCTCGAGTCGAAAAACTGTTTTTT. Its protein is CATSDPRVEKLFF.

This clone was seen only once. This sequence joins TRBV5-4 and TRBJ2-3, with TRBD1 matching over 8 bases. The germline V gene encodes CDR1 SGHNT and CDR2 YYREEE (reference sequence). This CDR3 contains 15 residues. J gave up 8 bases and V 4 bases, and 12 bases lay outside the gene matches. The DNA of the CDR3 is TGTGCCAGCAGCCCCGAGCAGGGGGCGGCTGGTACGCAGTATTTT. It specifies CASSPEQGAAGTQYF.

The chain recombines TRBV18 with TRBJ1-1; D is ambiguous. CDR1 and CDR2 from the germline V gene are KGHSH and LQKENI. There are 15 residues in the CDR3. V gave up 0 bases and J gave up 4 bases, with 12 bases separating them. CDR3 sequence (DNA): TGTGCCAGCTCACCACCGGAAAGGAGAGGCACTGAAGCTTTCTTT. Translated, it gives CASSPPERRGTEAFF.

This chain joins TRBV19 and TRBJ1-2; the D gene is possibly TRBD1 (5 bases). Trimming shortened V by 6 bases and J by 1 base, and 15 bases separated the two germline ends. Germline CDR1 reads LNHDA; CDR2 reads SQIVND (reference sequence). There are 15 residues in the CDR3. The CDR3 DNA is TGTGCCAGTAGGGAGGGGACGACAGTTAACTATGGCTACACCTTC. Translating gives CASREGTTVNYGYTF.

The chain is built from TRBV5-6 and TRBJ1-1, with 8 bases fitting TRBD1. J gave up 0 bases and V 2 bases, and 6 bases lay outside the gene matches. The CDR3 runs 16 residues. CDR1 is SGHDT, CDR2 YYEEEE, per germline. CDR3 DNA: TGTGCCAGCAGCTTAGACAGGGGAGCTATGAACACTGAAGCTTTCTTT. It is translated as CASSLDRGAMNTEAFF. Full variable domain (missing parts from reference TRBV5-6 and TRBJ1-1): DAGVTQSPTHLIKTRGQQVTLRCSPKSGHDTVSWYQQALGQGPQFIFQYYEEEERQRGNFPDRFSGHQFPNYSSELNVNALLLGDSALYLCASSLDRGAMNTEAFFGQGTRLTVV.

V is TRBV7-9 and J is TRBJ1-1, with TRBD1 matching 10 bases. The germline CDR1 and CDR2 sequences are SEHNR and FQNEAQ (reference sequence). The CDR3 loop spans 15 amino acids. J gave up 3 bases and V 6 bases, and 7 bases lay outside the gene matches. As DNA, the CDR3 is TGTGCCAGCAGTTGGGACAGGGGAGAGGACACTGAAGCTTTCTTT. The encoded protein is CASSWDRGEDTEAFF. Complete variable domain (other parts from reference TRBV7-9 and TRBJ1-1): DTGVSQNPRHKITKRGQNVTFRCDPISEHNRLYWYRQTLGQGPEFLTYFQNEAQLEKSRLLSDRFSAERPKGSFSTLEIQRTEQGDSAMYLCASSWDRGEDTEAFFGQGTRLTVV.

This clone was found once. The chain recombines TRBV9 with TRBJ1-4; 8 bases fit TRBD1. J lost 7 bases, V lost 4 bases, and 6 bases had no gene match. CDR1 SGDLS and CDR2 YYNGEE come from the germline V gene. CDR3 length: 14 amino acids. Here the CDR3 reads CASSPGQGGEKLFF. As DNA, the CDR3 is TGTGCCAGCAGCCCCGGACAGGGCGGTGAAAAACTGTTTTTT.

The chain uses TRBV7-3 and TRBJ2-3; possibly TRBD1 for D (6 bases). The germline V and J ends were trimmed by 1 base and 5 bases, with 10 bases remaining between them. This CDR3 is built from 14 residues. The germline CDR1 and CDR2 sequences are SGHTA and FQGTGA. In nucleotides, the CDR3 is TGTGCCAGCAGCTTAAGGGGGCCCGGAGATACGCAGTATTTT. Translation: CASSLRGPGDTQYF.

This clone appeared once. This rearrangement joins TRBV19 to TRBJ1-5; 10 bases are a match to TRBD1. The V and J ends lost 6 bases and 7 bases, in that order; junction bases with no gene match: 6. Looked up from germline, CDR1 is LNHDA and CDR2 is SQIVND (reference sequence). This CDR3 is built from 14 residues. CDR3 bases: TGTGCCAGTAGCTTTAGGGGACAGGGGCAGCCCCAGCATTTT. Translation: CASSFRGQGQPQHF.